This TCR beta chain was documented in a study of blood T cells in healthy people across ages. In this sample, this clonotype turned up a few times. For the second PCR, which ran for roughly 6 to 12 cycles, a sample-barcoded 5' primer and a J-beta primer mix were used. TCRdb reprocessed the 5' RACE reads with MiXCR, giving one entry per CDR3 protein. The repertoire holds fewer than 650,000 distinct CDR3 sequences, with about 28% as singletons. The CDR3 is made up of 17 amino acids. V was cut by 4 bases and J by 0 bases, with 13 bases left in between. From germline, CDR1 is LGHDT and CDR2 YNNKEL (reference sequence). This same sample was also taken into another study, of T cells of mothers and their children.

This TCR was sampled from a boy aged 2 to 10 in good health. The genes are TRBV3-1 and TRBJ1-6, with D hard to call. The sample comprised blood. The CDR3 DNA follows: TGTGCCAGCAGCCCCCGGCGTGGGAGCTCCTATAATTCACCCCTCCACTTT. Translating it yields CASSPRRGSSYNSPLHF.